This entry concerns a single T cell receptor (beta chain). Original handling: Researchers report that nucleated cell counts were estimated from reference gene primer amplification. Produced via immunoSEQ multiplex PCR; TCRdb's table is partial and in-frame only. Clone size and V and J calls were adopted from that table, with D and trimming inferred from the DNA. Of more than 70,000 clones in the sample, 80% to 90% were seen once. These data belong to a study of blood T cell repertoires in COVID-19. Overall study context: Sites in the United States, Italy and Spain provided acute and convalescent COVID-19 samples. Sample material is recorded as cDNA or gDNA derived from T cells, B-cell-depleted T cells, or PBMCs.

V lost 2 bases to trimming and J lost 5 bases, with 18 bases between them. Per germline, CDR1 KGHDR and CDR2 SFDVKD. The CDR3 is 16 amino acids. Sequenced: peripheral blood. This receptor was obtained from an older man with active or convalescent COVID-19. The gene calls are TRBV24-1 and TRBJ2-7; D possibly corresponds to TRBD2 (6 bases). Written as DNA, the CDR3 is TGTGCCACCAGTGATTCTGGGAGAGGGAGGTCTCACGAGCAGTACTTC. Translation: CATSDSGRGRSHEQYF.